The rows below give T cell receptor beta chains drawn from one sample of a study of T cell repertoires in aging, cancer and after chemotherapy. A single record per CDR3 protein comes from TCRdb applying MiXCR to the multiplex PCR reads. The sample holds about 8,400 distinct CDR3 sequences, about 30% seen once. Sequencing input: blood. The receptors come from a human donor in good health. The CDR3 runs from the conserved cysteine through the conserved F or W. D genes are given only for firm matches. Where a row states a size, it is once, few, many or the class of an expanded clone; other rows omit it.

D: NA; J: TRBJ1-2; size: NA; V: TRBV19; CDR3: CASREGTYGYTF; DNA: TGTGCCAGTAGGGAGGGAACCTATGGCTACACCTTC
D: NA; J: TRBJ2-3; size: NA; V: TRBV11-1; CDR3: CASSVVGGRADTQYF; DNA: TGTGCCAGCAGCGTTGTGGGGGGGCGGGCAGATACGCAGTATTTT
D: NA; J: TRBJ1-2; size: medium-sized; V: TRBV29-1; CDR3: CSAGGGVGYTF; DNA: TGCAGCGCCGGCGGGGGTGTGGGCTACACCTTC
D: NA; J: TRBJ1-1; size: few; V: TRBV6-2/TRBV6-3; CDR3: CASSRGVSEAFF; DNA: TGTGCCAGCAGCCGAGGGGTCTCTGAAGCTTTCTTT
D: TRBD2; J: TRBJ2-1; size: NA; V: TRBV12-3/TRBV12-4; CDR3: CASSFGGYSYNEQFF; DNA: TGTGCCAGCAGTTTCGGGGGGTACTCCTACAATGAGCAGTTCTTC
D: TRBD1; J: TRBJ1-1; size: few; V: TRBV6-2/TRBV6-3; CDR3: CASSMGGQGSSEAFF; DNA: TGTGCCAGCAGCATGGGGGGACAGGGCTCCTCTGAAGCTTTCTTT
D: NA; J: TRBJ1-2; size: NA; V: TRBV6-2/TRBV6-3; CDR3: CASSSTPFFYGYTF; DNA: TGTGCCAGCAGTTCGACCCCGTTCTTCTATGGCTACACCTTC
D: NA; J: TRBJ1-2; size: few; V: TRBV12-3/TRBV12-4; CDR3: CASSLGGGGRFNYGYTF; DNA: TGTGCCAGCAGTTTGGGGGGTGGAGGCCGTTTTAACTATGGCTACACCTTC
D: NA; J: TRBJ1-2; size: medium-sized; V: TRBV11-1; CDR3: CASSLNGGDNYGYTF; DNA: TGTGCCAGCAGCTTAAATGGGGGCGATAACTATGGCTACACCTTC
D: NA; J: TRBJ2-7; size: NA; V: TRBV6-5; CDR3: CASSYGGNEQYF; DNA: TGTGCCAGCAGTTACGGAGGGAACGAGCAGTACTTC
D: NA; J: TRBJ1-2; size: NA; V: TRBV12-3/TRBV12-4; CDR3: CASRTPYGYTF; DNA: TGTGCCAGCAGGACCCCTTATGGCTACACCTTC
D: TRBD1; J: TRBJ1-2; size: NA; V: TRBV4-3; CDR3: CASSQGQGPAYGYTF; DNA: TGCGCCAGCAGCCAAGGACAGGGTCCCGCCTATGGCTACACCTTC
D: TRBD1; J: TRBJ2-5; size: few; V: TRBV7-6; CDR3: CASSYRDSNQETQYF; DNA: TGTGCCAGCAGCTACCGGGACAGCAACCAAGAGACCCAGTACTTC
D: TRBD2; J: TRBJ2-1; size: NA; V: TRBV6-5; CDR3: CASSYSGLAGYQNEQFF; DNA: TGTGCCAGCAGTTACTCCGGACTAGCGGGGTACCAAAATGAGCAGTTCTTC
D: NA; J: TRBJ1-4; size: medium-sized; V: TRBV15; CDR3: CATSTHPLVTSNEKLFF; DNA: TGTGCCACCAGCACCCACCCCTTAGTCACTTCTAATGAAAAACTGTTTTTT
D: TRBD2; J: TRBJ2-7; size: NA; V: TRBV20-1; CDR3: CSAPLSGGTKSEQYF; DNA: TGCAGTGCCCCACTCAGCGGGGGGACTAAATCCGAGCAGTACTTC
D: TRBD2; J: TRBJ2-5; size: NA; V: TRBV4-3; CDR3: CASSQDFGLAGAQETQYF; DNA: TGCGCCAGCAGCCAAGATTTCGGGCTAGCGGGAGCGCAAGAGACCCAGTACTTC
D: NA; J: TRBJ1-2; size: few; V: TRBV10-3; CDR3: CAISESSQPYGYTF; DNA: TGTGCCATCAGTGAGTCTTCACAGCCTTATGGCTACACCTTC
D: NA; J: TRBJ2-7; size: medium-sized; V: TRBV11-1; CDR3: CASSQDYSYEQYF; DNA: TGTGCCAGCAGTCAGGACTATTCCTACGAGCAGTACTTC
D: TRBD2; J: TRBJ2-5; size: few; V: TRBV20-1; CDR3: CSARLAGGRETQYF; DNA: TGCAGTGCCAGACTAGCGGGGGGGCGTGAGACCCAGTACTTC
D: NA; J: TRBJ1-3; size: few; V: TRBV19; CDR3: CASSIGRGSFSSGNTIYF; DNA: TGTGCCAGTAGTATAGGGAGGGGATCCTTCTCGTCTGGAAACACCATATATTTT
D: TRBD2; J: TRBJ2-3; size: medium-sized; V: TRBV11-1; CDR3: CASRPSGARDTQYF; DNA: TGTGCCAGCCGACCTAGCGGGGCCCGGGATACGCAGTATTTT
D: NA; J: TRBJ2-7; size: NA; V: TRBV6-1; CDR3: CASSRDLGEQYF; DNA: TGTGCCAGCAGTAGGGATCTAGGGGAGCAGTACTTC
D: NA; J: TRBJ1-2; size: NA; V: TRBV12-3/TRBV12-4; CDR3: CASSSLGYGYTF; DNA: TGTGCCAGCAGTTCTCTCGGATATGGCTACACCTTC